This is a list of T cell receptor beta chains from one sample in a study of blood T cell repertoires in COVID-19. Profiling relied on immunoSEQ multiplex PCR, and the TCRdb table lists in-frame clones only, not all of them. The data contain more than 200,000 clones, 90% of them seen just once; the ten biggest clones take up less than 3.5%. Sequencing was performed on peripheral blood. The receptors stem from a man younger than 40 with COVID-19, enrolled during active disease. The CDR3 runs from the conserved cysteine through the conserved F or W. D genes are given only for firm matches. A row's size may be missing; if present it is once, few, many or a size class.

CDR3 length	V gene	clone size	J gene	D gene	CDR3 DNA	CDR3 protein
15	TRBV18	.	TRBJ2-5	TRBD1	TGTGCCAGCTCATCCGGGACAGGGGGGAGAGAGACCCAGTACTTC	CASSSGTGGRETQYF
14	TRBV27	once	TRBJ1-1	.	TGTGCCAGCGCCTACAGGGCCAGGGACACTGAAGCTTTCTTT	CASAYRARDTEAFF
14	TRBV7-8	.	TRBJ1-3	.	TGTGCCAGCAGCTTAGACTACTCTGGAAACACCATATATTTT	CASSLDYSGNTIYF
17	TRBV3-1/TRBV3-2	.	TRBJ2-3	TRBD2	TGTGCCAGCAGCCAAGTTAGCGGGGGATTCTCGGGGGATACGCAGTATTTT	CASSQVSGGFSGDTQYF
13	TRBV2	once	TRBJ2-5	TRBD1	TGTGCCAGCAGCGCACAGGGGGTTGAGACCCAGTACTTC	CASSAQGVETQYF
14	TRBV7-3	.	TRBJ2-1	.	TGTGCCAGCGGCCCCAGGGGGGCGGGCAATGAGCAGTTCTTC	CASGPRGAGNEQFF
14	TRBV15	once	TRBJ2-7	.	TGTGCCACCAGCAGAGACAGGGAAGGCTACGAGCAGTACTTC	CATSRDREGYEQYF
13	TRBV12-3/TRBV12-4	.	TRBJ1-5	TRBD1	TGTGCCAGCATCCATCGGACAGGGGGCCCCCAGCATTTT	CASIHRTGGPQHF
17	TRBV27	.	TRBJ1-1	.	TGTGCCAGCAGTTCCCTAGGGGGGGCTAGGGCGAACACTGAAGCTTTCTTT	CASSSLGGARANTEAFF
15	TRBV14	.	TRBJ1-2	.	TGTGCCAGCAGCCAAGTGGGCAGGGCCATCTATGGCTACACCTTC	CASSQVGRAIYGYTF
14	TRBV7-9	.	TRBJ2-2	TRBD1	TGTGCCAGTCACGGACAGGGTAACACCGGGGAGCTGTTTTTT	CASHGQGNTGELFF
16	TRBV4-2	.	TRBJ1-2	TRBD1	TGTGCCAGCAGCCAAGCAGTCCACACAGGGGGGGCCGGCTACACCTTC	CASSQAVHTGGAGYTF
12	TRBV7-9	.	TRBJ1-2	.	TGTGCCAGCAGCTTAGAGGGGTATGGCTACACCTTC	CASSLEGYGYTF
12	TRBV4-2	.	TRBJ2-2	.	TGTGCCAGCAGCCAAGATAGCAGGGAGCTGTTTTTT	CASSQDSRELFF
14	TRBV4-1	once	TRBJ1-5	.	TGCGCCAGCAGCCAATACAGTAGCAATCAGCCCCAGCATTTT	CASSQYSSNQPQHF
12	TRBV7-3	.	TRBJ1-1	.	TGTGCCAGCAGCTTCCAGGGAGGTGAAGCTTTCTTT	CASSFQGGEAFF
12	TRBV7-9	few	TRBJ1-5	.	TGTGCCAGCACCCATAGCAATCAGCCCCAGCATTTT	CASTHSNQPQHF
14	TRBV5-1	.	TRBJ1-4	.	TGCGCCAGCAGCTTGGGAGGAAAAAATGAAAAACTGTTTTTT	CASSLGGKNEKLFF
13	TRBV6-1	.	TRBJ1-2	.	TGTGCCAGCAGTGAATCAGGGTCCTATGGCTACACCTTC	CASSESGSYGYTF
13	TRBV5-4	.	TRBJ2-3	.	TGTGCCAGCAGAATACAGGGAACAGATACGCAGTATTTT	CASRIQGTDTQYF
14	TRBV20-1	.	TRBJ2-7	TRBD2	TGCAGTGCTAGTGAGCCAGCGGGGAGCTACGAGCAGTACTTC	CSASEPAGSYEQYF
14	TRBV7-6	.	TRBJ2-7	.	TGTGCCAGCAGCTTAAAGGTCAGGGCCTACGAGCAGTACTTC	CASSLKVRAYEQYF
14	TRBV18	once	TRBJ1-4	TRBD1	TGTGCCAGCTCACCGACAGGGGGAATGGAAAAACTGTTTTTT	CASSPTGGMEKLFF
14	TRBV20-1	.	TRBJ1-5	TRBD1	TGCAGTGCTAGTTGGGGACAGGGTCATCAGCCCCAGCATTTT	CSASWGQGHQPQHF
15	TRBV5-1	.	TRBJ1-3	TRBD1	TGCGCCAGCAGCTTGACGACAGGGGCTGGAAACACCATATATTTT	CASSLTTGAGNTIYF
13	TRBV2	.	TRBJ1-5	.	TGTGCCAGCAGTGAACACAGAAATCAGCCCCAGCATTTT	CASSEHRNQPQHF
17	TRBV19	.	TRBJ1-3	.	TGTGCCAGTACCTCACCTTGGTGGGGGGGCTCTGGAAACACCATATATTTT	CASTSPWWGGSGNTIYF
17	TRBV9	.	TRBJ2-1	.	TGTGCCAGCAGCCTCTCGCCGGGATCCGCCTTTCGCGATGAGCAGTTCTTC	CASSLSPGSAFRDEQFF
15	TRBV18	.	TRBJ2-7	TRBD1	TGTGCCAGCTCAAATGGACAGGGAAAATCCTACGAGCAGTACTTC	CASSNGQGKSYEQYF
15	TRBV6-2/TRBV6-3	.	TRBJ2-1	TRBD2	TGTGCCAGCAGCCCAACTAGCGGGGTCTACAATGAGCAGTTCTTC	CASSPTSGVYNEQFF
12	TRBV12-3/TRBV12-4	.	TRBJ2-1	.	TGTGCCACTCAATCAGGGGTTAGTGAGCAGTTCTTC	CATQSGVSEQFF
13	TRBV11-2	.	TRBJ1-3	.	TGTGCCAGCAGATATAACACTGGAAACACCATATATTTT	CASRYNTGNTIYF
13	TRBV29-1	.	TRBJ1-1	.	TGCAGCGTTAGACAGGACGGGAACACTGAAGCTTTCTTT	CSVRQDGNTEAFF
13	TRBV11-2	.	TRBJ1-5	.	TGTGCCAGCAGCTGGACGGGGGATCAGCCCCAGCATTTT	CASSWTGDQPQHF
16	TRBV4-3	few	TRBJ2-1	.	TGCGCCAGCAGCCAAGATGAAGGGGGGGGCTACAATGAGCAGTTCTTC	CASSQDEGGGYNEQFF
17	TRBV4-2	.	TRBJ1-1	TRBD1	TGTGCCAGCAGCCAAGTGGGGGGTCAGGGGGTTCACACTGAAGCTTTCTTT	CASSQVGGQGVHTEAFF
13	TRBV12-3/TRBV12-4	.	TRBJ1-6	.	TGTGCCAGCAGTCAGGTAGTGGATTCACCCCTCCACTTT	CASSQVVDSPLHF